The 31 T cell receptor beta chains below all came from one sample that was sequenced in a study of blood T cells in healthy people across ages. Next came a second PCR, run for about 6 to 12 cycles, which used a sample-barcoded 5' primer along with a J-beta primer mix. TCRdb re-analysed the 5' RACE reads in MiXCR, keeping a single row per CDR3 protein. This table holds roughly 1,300,000 distinct CDR3 sequences, 59% found once. Sample: blood. All receptors derive from a young man in good health.

V gene TRBV20-1 combines with J gene TRBJ2-7; 12 positions match TRBD1. Germline-derived CDR1 and CDR2 are DFQATT and SNEGSKA (reference sequence). The junction had 13 bases not matched to a gene; V was cut back by 5 bases and J by 5 bases. The CDR3 has 16 amino acids. CDR3 sequence: CSALYLPGQGANEQYF. Here the CDR3 DNA reads TGCAGTGCTCTATATCTCCCGGGACAGGGGGCCAACGAGCAGTACTTC.

J is TRBJ2-3 and V is TRBV4-1, with TRBD2 matching 7 bases. The trim removed 7 bases at V and 2 bases at J, leaving 12 bases unmatched. The length of the CDR3 is 16 residues. CDR1 is MGHRA, CDR2 YSYEKL, per germline. The DNA of the CDR3 is TGCGCCAGCAAATTCAGCTCTAGCGGAAACACAGATACGCAGTATTTT. Protein sequence: CASKFSSSGNTDTQYF.

A few counts support this clonotype. This chain links TRBV7-9 with TRBJ1-4; TRBD1 is a possible D gene (5 bases). The V and J ends lost 0 bases and 4 bases respectively, with 15 bases between them. The germline gives CDR1 SEHNR, CDR2 FQNEAQ (reference sequence). The CDR3 extends over 17 amino acids. CDR3 nucleotide sequence: TGTGCCAGCAGCTTAGCATCCCAGGGACCCTTTAATGAAAAACTGTTTTTT. As protein: CASSLASQGPFNEKLFF.

This rearrangement joins TRBV29-1 to TRBJ2-5, with D possibly being TRBD2 (8 bases). V was clipped by 1 base and J by 11 bases, with 11 bases between them. Per the germline V gene, CDR1 is SQVTM and CDR2 is ANQGSEA. This CDR3 comprises 11 residues. CDR3 DNA: TGCAGCGTTGAAGTAGCGGGACAGCAGTACTTC. Protein product: CSVEVAGQQYF.

In this sample, this clonotype turned up many times. This sequence joins TRBV27 and TRBJ1-1, with D possibly TRBD1 on 5 matching bases. CDR1 is MNHEY, CDR2 SMNVEV, per germline (reference sequence). Trimming pared 5 bases from V and 4 bases from J, leaving 17 bases between. The CDR3 covers 15 residues. The DNA for the CDR3 is TGTGCCAGCAGTCCAAACCAAGGGGTCGTCACTGAAGCTTTCTTT. It is translated as CASSPNQGVVTEAFF.

This clonotype has only a few counts. J is TRBJ2-1 and V is TRBV29-1, with D hard to call. Germline CDR1 reads SQVTM; CDR2 reads ANQGSEA. Trimming cost V 4 bases and J 9 bases, with 10 bases left between them. This CDR3 is built from 11 residues. The DNA for the CDR3 is TGCAGCGTTGTTGCCGGAATTGAGCAGTTCTTC. This translates into CSVVAGIEQFF.

The sample holds a few counts of this clonotype. The chain links TRBV6-5 to TRBJ2-7, with 11 nucleotides matching TRBD2. Germline V gene lookup returns CDR1 MNHEY and CDR2 SVGAGI. V lost 6 bases to trimming and J lost 4 bases; unmatched junction nucleotides: 8. CDR3 length: 15 amino acids. The CDR3 DNA is TGTGCCAGCAGGCCTTCACTAGCGGGGGTTTACGAGCAGTACTTC. As protein: CASRPSLAGVYEQYF.

The CDR3 is CASSLLAGKPTDTQYF. The DNA of the CDR3 is TGCGCCAGCAGCTTGTTAGCCGGGAAACCCACAGATACGCAGTATTTT. The rearrangement joins TRBV5-1 to TRBJ2-3; TRBD2 is a possible D gene (5 bases). Germline lookup yields CDR1 SGHRS and CDR2 YFSETQ. Trimming pared 1 base from V and 2 bases from J, leaving 14 bases between. There are 16 residues in the CDR3. Full variable domain (rest looked up from reference TRBV5-1 and TRBJ2-3): KAGVTQTPRYLIKTRGQQVTLSCSPISGHRSVSWYQQTPGQGLQFLFEYFSETQRNKGNFPGRFSGRQFSNSRSEMNVSTLELGDSALYLCASSLLAGKPTDTQYFGPGTRLTVL.

The chain combines TRBV20-1 with TRBJ2-1, with 10 nucleotides matching TRBD2. The CDR3 has 17 amino acids. The germline V gene encodes CDR1 DFQATT and CDR2 SNEGSKA (reference sequence). The V segment lost 0 bases and the J segment 7 bases; nucleotides outside the gene matches: 12. The CDR3 region is CSARETGGLAIKNEQFF. CDR3 bases: TGCAGTGCTAGAGAGACGGGGGGACTAGCGATAAAAAATGAGCAGTTCTTC.

V and J are TRBV6-6 and TRBJ2-5, with D possibly being TRBD1 (5 bases). Trimming left V 6 bases short and J 2 bases short, with 13 bases between. The CDR3 has 14 residues. Germline loops: CDR1 MNHNY, CDR2 SVGAGI (reference sequence). The CDR3 nucleotides are TGTGCCAGCAGCTCACTGGACAATCAAGAGACCCAGTACTTC. Its translation is CASSSLDNQETQYF.

V usage is TRBV29-1 and J usage is TRBJ2-7; D possibly corresponds to TRBD1 (7 bases). Germline values: CDR1 SQVTM, CDR2 ANQGSEA. The CDR3 has 14 amino acids. Trimming pared 5 bases from V and 1 base from J, leaving 15 bases between. The CDR3 region has the DNA TGCAGCGTTAGCGGGCAGGGGGAATCCTACGAGCAGTACTTC. This codes for CSVSGQGESYEQYF.

On this clonotype: A read error may produce the germline difference seen at one junction end. The rearrangement joins TRBV27 to TRBJ2-3; 9 bases match TRBD2. This CDR3 is 17 amino acids long. Germline V gene data show CDR1 as MNHEY and CDR2 as SMNVEV (reference sequence). This chain's CDR3 is CAGSLAGATAMGDTQYF. CDR3 DNA sequence: TGTGCCGGCAGTTTAGCGGGGGCGACCGCCATGGGAGATACGCAGTATTTT.

This chain connects TRBV4-1 to TRBJ2-1; 10 positions agree with TRBD2. CDR1 is MGHRA, CDR2 YSYEKL, per germline. CDR3 size: 16 residues. With V trimmed by 6 bases and J by 6 bases, 11 bases remained unmatched. The CDR3: CASSPPGLAGVNEQFF. CDR3 sequence (DNA): TGCGCCAGCAGTCCGCCGGGGCTAGCGGGAGTCAATGAGCAGTTCTTC.

This clonotype was counted between two and nine times. V and J are TRBV27 and TRBJ2-1; 10 bases are shared with TRBD2. V was clipped by 3 bases and J by 7 bases; unmatched bases: 3. The CDR3 is 14 residues long. CDR1 is MNHEY and CDR2 is SMNVEV in the germline V gene (reference sequence). The chain's CDR3 is CASSLGLARNEQFF. CDR3 DNA sequence: TGTGCCAGCAGTTTGGGACTAGCGAGGAATGAGCAGTTCTTC.

This clonotype appeared a few times. This sequence joins TRBV10-3 and TRBJ2-7, with 7 nucleotides matching TRBD1. Trimming at V came to 7 bases and at J to 2 bases, leaving 11 bases not matched to a gene. CDR3 length equals 15 residues. Germline CDR1 ENHRY, CDR2 SYGVKD. For the CDR3, the DNA is TGTGCCATCACTGATAGACAGGGCCTAACCTACGAGCAGTACTTC. Protein product: CAITDRQGLTYEQYF.

The chain links TRBV4-2 to TRBJ2-1; no firm D call. V gave up 0 bases and J gave up 9 bases, with 9 bases separating them. This CDR3 region has 13 residues. Germline V lookup: CDR1 LGHNA, CDR2 YNFKEQ. For the CDR3, the DNA is TGTGCCAGCAGCCAAGATAGGCTAACTGAGCAGTTCTTC. As protein: CASSQDRLTEQFF.

This clonotype was counted between two and nine times. The genes are TRBV4-1 and TRBJ2-6; D gene uncertain. Deletions cut 3 bases from V and 0 bases from J, with 18 bases between. This CDR3 has 19 amino acids. The germline gives CDR1 MGHRA, CDR2 YSYEKL. CDR3 loop: CASSQLHESSPSGANVLTF. The DNA for the CDR3 is TGCGCCAGCAGCCAGCTACATGAATCCTCGCCCTCTGGGGCCAACGTCCTGACTTTC.

This chain joins TRBV5-1 and TRBJ2-4, with 7 bases that match TRBD1. Germline-derived CDR1 and CDR2 are SGHRS and YFSETQ. This CDR3 has 14 amino acids. The V gene end was trimmed by 4 bases and the J gene end by 13 bases; junction bases not matched to a gene: 14. CDR3 coding DNA: TGCGCCAGCAGCACCACCCAGGGGGTGAGGGAGCAGTACTTC. It translates to CASSTTQGVREQYF. Combining the CDR3 with reference TRBV5-1 and TRBJ2-4 gives the whole variable domain KAGVTQTPRYLIKTRGQQVTLSCSPISGHRSVSWYQQTPGQGLQFLFEYFSETQRNKGNFPGRFSGRQFSNSRSEMNVSTLELGDSALYLCASSTTQGVREQYFGAGTRLSVL.

This sequence joins TRBV20-1 and TRBJ1-2, with D possibly matching TRBD1 (5 bases). Trimming removed 0 bases from V and 6 bases from J, with 14 bases in between. The CDR3 length is 14 residues. From germline, CDR1 is DFQATT and CDR2 SNEGSKA (reference sequence). The CDR3 loop is CSARDPGEGNGYTF. In DNA form, the CDR3 reads TGCAGTGCTAGAGATCCGGGGGAAGGGAATGGCTACACCTTC.

The chain carries TRBV6-5 and TRBJ2-5, with a tentative D call TRBD2 (6 bases). This CDR3 spans 14 amino acids. CDR1 and CDR2 from the germline V gene are MNHEY and SVGAGI. The ends were cut back, 7 bases at V and 0 bases at J, with 12 bases in the middle. This CDR3 reads CASIGGMYQETQYF. The DNA of the CDR3 is TGTGCCAGCATAGGCGGGATGTACCAAGAGACCCAGTACTTC.

This clonotype was detected only a few times. Here the CDR3 reads CASSHDRGGEQYF. CDR3 coding DNA: TGCGCCAGCAGCCATGATCGGGGGGGTGAGCAGTACTTC. V usage is TRBV4-1 and J usage is TRBJ2-7; the match to TRBD2 covers 8 bases. CDR1 is MGHRA, CDR2 YSYEKL, per germline. With 3 bases clipped from V and 7 bases from J, the junction kept 5 bases outside the gene matches. This CDR3 is built from 13 residues.

This clonotype showed up just a few times. The chain carries TRBV5-6 and TRBJ2-3, with a weak D call TRBD1 (6 bases). In germline, CDR1 is SGHDT, CDR2 YYEEEE. The CDR3 length is 14 residues. V dropped 4 bases and J dropped 7 bases, with 16 bases sitting between them. This CDR3 is CASSRPHTGNTQYF. CDR3 bases: TGTGCCAGCAGCCGACCACATACAGGGAATACGCAGTATTTT. Variable domain in full (rest from reference TRBV5-6 and TRBJ2-3): DAGVTQSPTHLIKTRGQQVTLRCSPKSGHDTVSWYQQALGQGPQFIFQYYEEEERQRGNFPDRFSGHQFPNYSSELNVNALLLGDSALYLCASSRPHTGNTQYFGPGTRLTVL.

The chain carries TRBV6-2 or TRBV6-3 and TRBJ2-1; perhaps TRBD1 as D (6 bases). The J call may be incorrect, as the DNA end agrees better with TRBJ2-7. The CDR3 is 16 residues long. Germline values: CDR1 MNHEY, CDR2 SVGEGT. CDR3 loop: CASTIIQGEGYNEQYF. The DNA for the CDR3 is TGTGCCAGCACTATCATACAGGGAGAGGGGTACAATGAGCAGTACTTC.

This clonotype was seen only once. The chain couples TRBV20-1 to TRBJ1-6; D not certain. Trimming shortened V by 5 bases and J by 10 bases, and 18 bases separated the two germline ends. Germline CDR1 reads DFQATT; CDR2 reads SNEGSKA (reference sequence). This CDR3 has 14 amino acids. The CDR3 reads CSAQAGRAGSPLHF. For the CDR3, the DNA is TGCAGTGCTCAAGCCGGGCGCGCGGGGTCACCCCTCCACTTT.

The genes are TRBV6-6 and TRBJ2-3; 10 bases fit TRBD1. The trim removed 2 bases at V and 5 bases at J, leaving 7 bases unmatched. Germline-derived CDR1 and CDR2 are MNHNY and SVGAGI (reference sequence). This CDR3 has 16 amino acids. For the CDR3, the DNA is TGTGCCAGCAGTTACGGGGGACAGGGGATGGAAGATACGCAGTATTTT. It translates to CASSYGGQGMEDTQYF.

This clonotype has a handful of counts. This chain joins TRBV7-2 and TRBJ2-7; 11 bases match TRBD2. Trimming took 0 bases from V and 0 from J; bases not matched to a gene: 7. Germline CDR1 is SGHTA and CDR2 is FQGNSA. The CDR3 runs 18 residues. The CDR3 coding sequence is TGTGCCAGCAGCTTAGCGCAGACTAGCGGGGTCAGCTCCTACGAGCAGTACTTC. Residues: CASSLAQTSGVSSYEQYF.

In this sample, this clonotype turned up a few times. This rearrangement joins TRBV4-1 to TRBJ2-7, with a possible D match to TRBD2 (5 bases). This CDR3 contains 14 residues. V was pared by 3 bases and J by 2 bases, with 11 bases between. Per the germline V gene, CDR1 is MGHRA and CDR2 is YSYEKL. The CDR3 loop reads CASSHDPGTYEQYF. In DNA, the CDR3 is TGCGCCAGCAGCCATGATCCCGGGACCTACGAGCAGTACTTC.

V and J are TRBV27 and TRBJ1-2; the D is unclear. V was cut by 0 bases and J by 4 bases, with 9 bases left in between. Germline V lookup: CDR1 MNHEY, CDR2 SMNVEV (reference sequence). CDR3 length equals 14 residues. CDR3 nucleotides: TGTGCCAGCAGTTTATCATCGGGAAGCTATGGCTACACCTTC. This gives the protein CASSLSSGSYGYTF.

V is TRBV2 and J is TRBJ1-2; possible D gene TRBD1, 5 bases. V dropped 10 bases and J dropped 8 bases, with 17 bases sitting between them. Germline V gives CDR1 SNHLY, CDR2 FYNNEI. The CDR3 has 12 amino acids. Here the CDR3 DNA reads TGTGCCACCACTACCCGGGGCAAGGGCTACACCTTC. This codes for CATTTRGKGYTF.

This clonotype appeared a single time. This rearrangement joins TRBV6-1 to TRBJ1-5; weak D call: TRBD1 (6 bases). The CDR3 contains 15 residues. Deletions cut 1 base from V and 6 bases from J, with 13 bases between. From germline, CDR1 is MNHNS and CDR2 SASEGT. The CDR3 loop is CASSEGGRGFQPQHF. For the CDR3, the DNA is TGTGCCAGCAGTGAAGGGGGCAGGGGATTTCAGCCCCAGCATTTT.

The chain combines TRBV6-5 with TRBJ2-1, with TRBD2 matching over 9 bases. The J segment lost 8 bases and the V segment lost 6 bases, leaving 11 bases of the junction unmatched. This CDR3 contains 15 residues. The germline CDR1 and CDR2 sequences are MNHEY and SVGAGI. The DNA of the CDR3 is TGTGCCAGCAGACACTATAGCGGGAGCGACGATGAGCAGTTCTTC. Translation: CASRHYSGSDDEQFF.